The clone carrying this T cell receptor (beta chain) was recorded many times. Its cognate antigen is unknown. These data originate in a study of T cells after yellow fever vaccination. A universal primer site and UMIs were added as TCR cDNA was made by 5'RACE template switching. MiXCR was run by TCRdb on the 5' RACE reads, yielding one entry per CDR3 protein. Altogether 70,000 to 80,000 distinct CDR3 sequences are present, about 7.7% being singletons, with the ten largest covering approximately 31%. Study-wide points: Post-booster reappearance was seen for most primary-vaccination clones (around 97% CD4, about 90% CD8). Peak timing came faster in the weaker secondary response, day 5 versus 15.

The source was CD8+ T cells sorted from PBMCs, collected 9 to 10 days after the first yellow fever vaccination. The source is a man aged 18 to 30 who received the YFV17D yellow fever vaccine.

The CDR3 DNA reads TGTGCCAGCAGTTCTACAGGGGTTTTAAGCAATCAGCCCCAGCATTTT. It codes for CASSSTGVLSNQPQHF. The chain joins TRBV27 to TRBJ1-5; 7 bases fit TRBD1. The CDR3 totals 16 residues. With 4 bases clipped from V and 1 base from J, the junction kept 7 bases outside the gene matches. Germline assignment: CDR1 MNHEY and CDR2 SMNVEV (reference sequence).